The rows below give T cell receptor beta chains drawn from one sample of a study of cytomegalovirus exposure and HLA in healthy donors. Clones were read by immunoSEQ multiplex PCR, and TCRdb kept only the in-frame ones, dropping some. Here the sample spans 250,000 to 300,000 clones, nearly 90% being singletons. Sequenced: PBMCs. These receptors were collected from a woman between 18 and 29 years old in good health and CMV-seronegative. Each CDR3 is given with its conserved first and last residue. The D gene is left open where the match is weak. Expanded clones get a size class; other rows say once, few or many, or leave the size out.

j_call: TRBJ2-3; clone_size: -; v_call: TRBV2; d_call: TRBD2; cdr3_length: 16; cdr3_nt: TGTGCCAGCAGTGAAGAGACTAGCGGAAACACAGATACGCAGTATTTT; cdr3_aa: CASSEETSGNTDTQYF
j_call: TRBJ2-2; clone_size: -; v_call: TRBV4-3; d_call: TRBD1; cdr3_length: 17; cdr3_nt: TGCGCCAGCAGCCAAACTCAACAGGGGCTTTACACCGGGGAGCTGTTTTTT; cdr3_aa: CASSQTQQGLYTGELFF
j_call: TRBJ1-2; clone_size: -; v_call: TRBV7-9; d_call: -; cdr3_length: 13; cdr3_nt: TGTGCCAGCAGCTCGGGACTGAACTATGGCTACACCTTC; cdr3_aa: CASSSGLNYGYTF
j_call: TRBJ2-7; clone_size: -; v_call: TRBV6-5; d_call: -; cdr3_length: 13; cdr3_nt: TGTGCCAGCAGTTACCGGCAGGGGTTCGAGCAGTACTTC; cdr3_aa: CASSYRQGFEQYF
j_call: TRBJ2-3; clone_size: -; v_call: TRBV5-4; d_call: -; cdr3_length: 15; cdr3_nt: TGTGCCAGCAATCCTGACCAGGTTAGCACAGATACGCAGTATTTT; cdr3_aa: CASNPDQVSTDTQYF
j_call: TRBJ2-5; clone_size: -; v_call: TRBV7-8; d_call: -; cdr3_length: 12; cdr3_nt: TGTGCCAGCAGCTTGACACAAGAGACCCAGTACTTC; cdr3_aa: CASSLTQETQYF
j_call: TRBJ1-3; clone_size: -; v_call: TRBV9; d_call: -; cdr3_length: 15; cdr3_nt: TGTGCCAGCAGCGCCCGGGACTTCTCTGGAAACACCATATATTTT; cdr3_aa: CASSARDFSGNTIYF
j_call: TRBJ2-5; clone_size: once; v_call: TRBV2; d_call: TRBD1; cdr3_length: 14; cdr3_nt: TGTGCCAGCAGTGAAGGGACAGGGAGAGAGACCCAGTACTTC; cdr3_aa: CASSEGTGRETQYF
j_call: TRBJ1-5; clone_size: once; v_call: TRBV7-2; d_call: -; cdr3_length: 15; cdr3_nt: TGTGCCAGCAGCTTATACAGGGCTAGCAATCAGCCCCAGCATTTT; cdr3_aa: CASSLYRASNQPQHF
j_call: TRBJ1-2; clone_size: -; v_call: TRBV28; d_call: -; cdr3_length: 11; cdr3_nt: TGTGCCAGCTACCACCTGAGGGGCTACACCTTC; cdr3_aa: CASYHLRGYTF
j_call: TRBJ1-1; clone_size: -; v_call: TRBV27; d_call: -; cdr3_length: 14; cdr3_nt: TGTGCCAGCAGTTTAAAGTGGGGGGGCACTGAAGCTTTCTTT; cdr3_aa: CASSLKWGGTEAFF
j_call: TRBJ1-6; clone_size: -; v_call: TRBV6-5; d_call: -; cdr3_length: 16; cdr3_nt: TGTGCCAGCAGTTACTCTGCCGGAGACGGGAATTCACCCCTCCACTTT; cdr3_aa: CASSYSAGDGNSPLHF
j_call: TRBJ1-6; clone_size: -; v_call: TRBV5-5; d_call: TRBD1; cdr3_length: 17; cdr3_nt: TGTGCCAGCAGCTTCGGCAGGGGGCGCGAGACAAATTCACCCCTCCACTTT; cdr3_aa: CASSFGRGRETNSPLHF
j_call: TRBJ1-4; clone_size: -; v_call: TRBV30; d_call: TRBD1; cdr3_length: 16; cdr3_nt: TGTGCCTGGAGTGTAACCACCGGGACAGGGCATGAAAAACTGTTTTTT; cdr3_aa: CAWSVTTGTGHEKLFF
j_call: TRBJ2-3; clone_size: -; v_call: TRBV13; d_call: -; cdr3_length: 14; cdr3_nt: TGTGCCAGCAGCTTAGGTCCGGGAACAGATACGCAGTATTTT; cdr3_aa: CASSLGPGTDTQYF
j_call: TRBJ1-1; clone_size: -; v_call: TRBV7-6; d_call: -; cdr3_length: 16; cdr3_nt: TGTGCCAGCAGCCCCCCCCCGGGAGAAGATACCTCTGAAGCTTTCTTT; cdr3_aa: CASSPPPGEDTSEAFF
j_call: TRBJ2-1; clone_size: -; v_call: TRBV27; d_call: TRBD1; cdr3_length: 16; cdr3_nt: TGTGCCAGCAGTTTATCGAAGGGGGCGGCTTTCCATGAGCAGTTCTTC; cdr3_aa: CASSLSKGAAFHEQFF